This T cell receptor (beta chain) was identified during a study of T cells in Graves' hyperthyroidism and ophthalmopathy. Study-wide background: Before any treatment, at initial diagnosis, peripheral blood was collected.

This clonotype occurred many times. This CDR3 region has 18 residues. V gave up 3 bases and J gave up 6 bases, with 27 bases separating them. Germline CDR1 is SGHTS and CDR2 is YDEGEE. RNA transcripts yielded amplified TCR beta CDR3 regions. First-round RT-PCR of the TCR CDR3 relied on the HTBI primer set. TCRdb itself ran the multiplex PCR reads through MiXCR, one entry per CDR3 protein. Found here are more than 350,000 distinct CDR3 sequences, 15% of them singletons; the top ten hold over 25%. This TCR was sampled from a woman aged 25 to 39 with Graves' hyperthyroidism. The chain links TRBV5-8 to TRBJ2-5; D is perhaps TRBD2 (6 bases). Sample: blood. In nucleotides, the CDR3 is TGTGCCAGCAGCTCGGCCATCCCGGGACTCCAGTTTAGACAGACCCAGTACTTC. Protein sequence: CASSSAIPGLQFRQTQYF. The variable domain in full, completed from reference TRBV5-8 and TRBJ2-5, reads EAGVTQSPTHLIKTRGQQATLRCSPISGHTSVYWYQQALGLGLQFLLWYDEGEERNRGNFPPRFSGRQFPNYSSELNVNALELEDSALYLCASSSAIPGLQFRQTQYFGPGTRLLVL.